The 9 T cell receptor beta chains listed next were all sequenced from one sample in a study of spatial heterogeneity in lung cancer. Time point specified: sample taken at primary tumor resection. The input material, whole RNA from tumor, nontumor lung or frozen PBMC, was sequenced unsorted. TCRdb used MiXCR to reprocess the 5' RACE reads, holding one entry per CDR3 protein. The repertoire holds fewer than 40,000 distinct CDR3 sequences, with 6.5% to 9% as singletons. The sample consisted of PBMCs, taken at surgery. These receptors originate from a male donor with early-stage non-small cell lung cancer.

This sequence joins TRBV7-3 and TRBJ2-1, with 10 bases that match TRBD2. The V segment lost 7 bases and the J segment 9 bases; nucleotides outside the gene matches: 9. The CDR3 has 14 amino acids. The V gene's germline CDR1 is SGHTA and CDR2 FQGTGA. The CDR3 region is CASNALAGVGEQFF. CDR3 DNA sequence: TGTGCCAGCAACGCCCTAGCGGGAGTGGGTGAGCAGTTCTTC.

The chain carries TRBV7-9 and TRBJ2-2; the D gene is possibly TRBD2 (5 bases). The CDR3 covers 14 residues. Germline CDR1 SEHNR, CDR2 FQNEAQ (reference sequence). Trimming left V 5 bases short and J 5 bases short, with 12 bases between. Here the CDR3 DNA reads TGTGCCAGCAGCCAAGGATGGGAGACCGGGGAGCTGTTTTTT. The encoded protein is CASSQGWETGELFF.

Many counts were recorded for this clonotype. The chain carries TRBV9 and TRBJ1-5; 7 nucleotides agree with TRBD1. Germline loops: CDR1 SGDLS, CDR2 YYNGEE. Germline trimming cut 4 bases from V and 5 bases from J; bases unmatched to any gene: 6. This CDR3 spans 14 amino acids. The CDR3 nucleotides are TGTGCCAGCAGCCAGACAGGGTCTCATCAGCCCCAGCATTTT. It specifies CASSQTGSHQPQHF.

This clonotype occurred many times. The genes are TRBV4-2 and TRBJ1-4; D gene unclear. V gave up 0 bases and J gave up 8 bases, with 16 bases separating them. Germline V gives CDR1 LGHNA, CDR2 YNFKEQ. The CDR3 is 16 residues long. The CDR3 coding sequence is TGTGCCAGCAGCCAAGATCATAGGGCCTGGGGAGAAAAACTGTTTTTT. Amino acid sequence: CASSQDHRAWGEKLFF.

In its sample, this clonotype was seen many times. The chain carries TRBV29-1 and TRBJ2-7, with 7 bases aligning to TRBD1. V shed 4 bases, J shed 5 bases, and the junction held 5 bases outside the gene matches. Looked up from germline, CDR1 is SQVTM and CDR2 is ANQGSEA. This CDR3 region has 12 residues. Written as DNA, the CDR3 is TGCAGCGTTGTCAGGGGGTCCCACGAGCAGTACTTC. This gives the protein CSVVRGSHEQYF.

V gene TRBV7-2 combines with J gene TRBJ1-6; no definite D call. Germline CDR1 is SGHTA and CDR2 is FQGNSA. Trimming removed 6 bases from V and 5 bases from J, with 8 bases in between. The CDR3 extends over 13 amino acids. In nucleotides, the CDR3 is TGTGCCAGCAGTGGAAAGCATAATTCACCCCTCCACTTT. Encoded protein: CASSGKHNSPLHF.

The chain recombines TRBV12-3 or TRBV12-4 with TRBJ2-1; TRBD2 aligns across 10 bases. With V trimmed by 3 bases and J by 6 bases, 14 bases remained unmatched. This CDR3 region has 18 residues. The CDR3 bases are TGTGCCAGCAGTTTGGGTCCTCCCAGCGGGAGGGGGCTCAATGAGCAGTTCTTC. Translation: CASSLGPPSGRGLNEQFF.

This clonotype was observed many times. This chain links TRBV27 with TRBJ1-2; possibly TRBD1 for D (5 bases). Germline V lookup: CDR1 MNHEY, CDR2 SMNVEV (reference sequence). The CDR3 spans 16 residues. The germline V and J ends were trimmed by 5 bases and 1 base, with 17 bases remaining between them. The CDR3 sequence: CASSPSEAGNNYGYTF. The CDR3, as DNA: TGTGCCAGCAGTCCTTCGGAGGCAGGGAATAACTATGGCTACACCTTC.

The chain carries TRBV19 and TRBJ2-4; D might be TRBD1 (5 bases). The V gene's germline CDR1 is LNHDA and CDR2 SQIVND (reference sequence). Trimming took 3 bases from V and 5 from J, leaving 8 bases between them. The CDR3 totals 13 residues. The CDR3 DNA is TGTGCCAGTAGTATTCTGGGGCAAAACATTCAGTACTTC. It codes for CASSILGQNIQYF. The full variable domain, in which reference TRBV19 and TRBJ2-4 provide the parts outside the CDR3, is DGGITQSPKYLFRKEGQNVTLSCEQNLNHDAMYWYRQDPGQGLRLIYYSQIVNDFQKGDIAEGYSVSREKKESFPLTVTSAQKNPTAFYLCASSILGQNIQYFGAGTRLSVL.